The 21 T cell receptor beta chains below all came from one sample that was sequenced in a study of tumor-infiltrating lymphocytes in primary liver carcinoma (dated by TCRdb to the late 2010s). Without any cell sorting, total RNA and DNA were co-extracted from approximately 22-30 mg of bulk tissue using the AllPrep DNA/RNA mini kit. Data came from an Illumina HiSeq 2500. Using a constant-region primer and ProtoScript II reverse transcriptase, TCRbeta-specific cDNA was reverse-transcribed from about 460 ng total RNA. TCRbeta libraries were built with three nested multiplex PCR rounds, a slightly modified ARM-PCR procedure. Each of the first two PCR rounds ran for around 10 cycles using multiplex TRBV1-TRBV30 forward primers together with a Cbeta reverse primer. The raw public reads went through TCRdb reprocessing: fastp at Q25, MiXCR clone calling, in-frame beta chains kept. Rows with a matching CDR3 protein are joined into one entry that keeps the most common DNA and genes. The sample table holds around 100,000 distinct CDR3 sequences, of which roughly 69% were seen once. The biggest ten clones account for around 9.1% of the sample.

The sequenced material came from liver tumor tissue from sampling region 5. The sample's cell subset or site label is to be understood as: tumor region T5, tumor centre. These receptors were obtained from a woman aged 55-70 years with primary liver carcinoma and hepatitis B virus infection.

Regarding this clonotype: A read error may produce the germline difference seen at one junction end. V is TRBV11-1 and J is TRBJ2-1; D not resolved. Germline lookup yields CDR1 SGHAT and CDR2 FQDESV (reference sequence). The CDR3 runs to 13 residues. As DNA, the CDR3 is TGTGCTAGCAGCTTAGGCACGGATAATGAGCAGTCCTTC. This gives the protein CASSLGTDNEQSF. The full variable domain, with the rest looked up from reference TRBV11-1 and TRBJ2-1, is EAEVAQSPRYKITEKSQAVAFWCDPISGHATLYWYRQILGQGPELLVQFQDESVVDDSQLPKDRFSAERLKGVDSTLKIQPAELGDSAMYLCASSLGTDNEQSFGPGTRLTVL.

This clonotype was observed at least ten times. The chain is built from TRBV6-2 or TRBV6-3 and TRBJ2-6; D unclear. The V end lost 5 bases, the J end lost 1 base, and 9 bases lay between the germline ends. The CDR3 loop spans 15 amino acids. Germline loops: CDR1 MNHEY, CDR2 SVGEGT. CDR3 nucleotide sequence: TGTGCCAGCAGTCCTCTCGGTTCTGGGGCCAACGTCCTGACTTTC. This gives the protein CASSPLGSGANVLTF.

As regards this clonotype: This is likely a read error, given that the CDR3 carries no conserved phenylalanine or tryptophan at its end. The chain combines TRBV4-1 with TRBJ1-1; possible D gene TRBD1, 5 bases. This CDR3 spans 12 amino acids. The germline V gene encodes CDR1 MGHRA and CDR2 YSYEKL. This CDR3 reads CASSAGNTEAFI. In DNA form, the CDR3 reads TGCGCCAGCAGTGCAGGGAACACCGAAGCTTTCATT.

Regarding this clonotype: The junction departs from germline at one end; a sequencing error may be responsible. The V gene is TRBV11-1, the J gene TRBJ2-2, with D possibly TRBD2 on 5 matching bases. Germline lookup yields CDR1 SGHAT and CDR2 FQDESV (reference sequence). The CDR3 is 14 residues long. The CDR3 loop is CASRASLDTGELLF. The CDR3, as DNA: TGTGCCAGCAGAGCGAGTCTTGACACCGGGGAGCTGCTTTTT.

As to this clonotype: The junction shows a germline mismatch at one end, possibly a read error. The chain joins TRBV6-5 to TRBJ2-7, with D maybe TRBD2 (5 bases). The CDR3 runs 16 residues. Germline CDR1 is MNHEY and CDR2 is SVGAGI. Written as DNA, the CDR3 is TGTACCAGCGGAAGACTCATAGCGAGAGGCTCCTACGAGCAGTACTTC. Its translation is CTSGRLIARGSYEQYF.

This clonotype was seen many times. This sequence joins TRBV6-4 and TRBJ2-1; 8 bases align to TRBD1. After removal of 4 bases from V and 8 bases from J, the junction contained 7 bases not matched to a gene. From germline, CDR1 is MRHNA and CDR2 SNTAGT. The CDR3 has 14 residues. CDR3 loop: CASSVGTGADEQFF. The CDR3 DNA reads TGTGCCAGCAGTGTGGGGACAGGTGCGGATGAGCAGTTCTTC.

A word on this clonotype: One base away lies a much larger clone, so this may be a sequencing read error. The CDR3 loop is CASSSRWNTGELFF. For the CDR3, the DNA is TGCGCCAGCAGCTCGAGATGGAACACCGGGGAGCTGTTTTTT. The V call is TRBV5-1, the J call TRBJ2-2; D ambiguous. Germline V gene lookup returns CDR1 SGHRS and CDR2 YFSETQ. V dropped 3 bases and J dropped 1 base, with 7 bases sitting between them. The CDR3 covers 14 residues.

On this clonotype: At one boundary the junction diverges from the germline segment, which might be a read error. This chain uses TRBV11-2 with TRBJ2-5; no clear D gene. The CDR3 runs 16 residues. The V gene's germline CDR1 is SGHAT and CDR2 FQNNGV. The CDR3 DNA is TGTACCAGCAGCCTAGGGTTTGCTGCCTACCAAGAGACCCAGTACTTC. The encoded protein is CTSSLGFAAYQETQYF.

This clonotype was observed many times. This chain uses TRBV7-8 with TRBJ1-1, with D hard to call. The V end was cut by 3 bases, the J end by 0 bases, with 14 bases between. Germline V gene lookup returns CDR1 SGHVS and CDR2 FQNEAQ. This CDR3 spans 16 amino acids. The CDR3 nucleotides read TGTGCCAGCAGCTTCCGGGAGCCGGGGTTGAACACTGAAGCTTTCTTT. It encodes CASSFREPGLNTEAFF. Combining the CDR3 with reference TRBV7-8 and TRBJ1-1 gives the whole variable domain GAGVSQSPRYKVAKRGQDVALRCDPISGHVSLFWYQQALGQGPEFLTYFQNEAQLDKSGLPSDRFFAERPEGSVSTLKIQRTQQEDSAVYLCASSFREPGLNTEAFFGQGTRLTVV.

About this clonotype: At one end the junction does not follow the germline gene, possibly because of a read error. This chain links TRBV12-3 or TRBV12-4 with TRBJ2-2; D might be TRBD1 or TRBD2, each matching 5 bases. This CDR3 contains 13 residues. Written as DNA, the CDR3 is TGTGCCAGCAGACCTCATGGGGCCGGGGAGCTATTTTTT. Its protein is CASRPHGAGELFF.

The CDR3 DNA reads as TGCAGCGTTCCCCGACTCCCAGTGAACACTGAAGCTTTCTTT. Amino acid sequence: CSVPRLPVNTEAFF. This sequence joins TRBV29-1 and TRBJ1-1; D is undetermined. This CDR3 is 14 amino acids long. Trimming removed 5 bases at V and 0 bases at J, with 13 bases between. Germline CDR1 reads SQVTM; CDR2 reads ANQGSEA.

This clonotype was detected once. The J gene is TRBJ2-7, the V gene TRBV11-3, with unresolved D. V was trimmed by 11 bases and J by 12 bases, leaving 23 bases between them. The CDR3 extends over 12 amino acids. Germline lookup yields CDR1 SGHNT and CDR2 YENEEA. Written as DNA, the CDR3 is TGTGCCTGCACGGGCAGCGCCTACGAACGGTACTTC. Translating gives CACTGSAYERYF.

The chain employs TRBV11-2 and TRBJ2-6; D is tentatively TRBD1 or TRBD2 (5 bases each). Germline V CDR1 and CDR2: SGHAT, FQNNGV. There are 15 residues in the CDR3. V shed 5 bases and J shed 14 bases, with 22 bases lying between them. CDR3: CASSLQGAGAIILTF. CDR3 nucleotides: TGTGCCAGCAGCCTTCAGGGCGCCGGGGCCATCATCCTGACTTTC.

This chain joins TRBV11-3 and TRBJ2-1; 13 nucleotides match TRBD2. CDR1 is SGHNT, CDR2 YENEEA, per germline. CDR3 length equals 18 residues. The CDR3 DNA reads TGTACCATGAGCCACAACCTACTAGCGGGAGGGACCTACAATGAGCAGTTCTTC. Translating it yields CTMSHNLLAGGTYNEQFF.

The CDR3 DNA follows: TGCGCCAGACATTGGACAGGGAGGTTTAAGGAGACCCAGTACTTC. It is translated as CARHWTGRFKETQYF. This sequence joins TRBV5-1 and TRBJ2-5, with 8 nucleotides matching TRBD1. CDR1 SGHRS and CDR2 YFSETQ come from the germline V gene. V shed 8 bases and J 5 bases; nucleotides not matched to a gene: 14. The CDR3 length is 15 residues.

Worth noting for this clonotype: One junction end does not reproduce the germline sequence, and a read error may be involved. The chain employs TRBV28 and TRBJ1-6, with D uncertain. The CDR3 runs 12 residues. Germline lookup yields CDR1 MDHEN and CDR2 SYDVKM. The chain's CDR3 is CTSSRPNSPLHF. The CDR3 nucleotides are TGTACCAGCAGTCGACCAAATTCACCCCTCCACTTT.

This clonotype came up a few times. The chain has TRBV2 and TRBJ2-5, with TRBD2 identical over 7 bases. V shed 7 bases and J 1 base; nucleotides not matched to a gene: 0. From germline, CDR1 is SNHLY and CDR2 FYNNEI. This CDR3 comprises 12 residues. The DNA of the CDR3 is TGTGCCAGCAAGCGGGGCCAAGAGACCCAGTACTTC. Encoded protein: CASKRGQETQYF.

As for this clonotype: Germline and junction disagree at one end, which may indicate a read error. The chain has TRBV11-2 and TRBJ2-5; 7 positions match TRBD2. The CDR3 runs to 14 residues. Germline V gene sequence: CDR1 SGHAT, CDR2 FQNNGV. As DNA, the CDR3 is TGTGCCAGTAGCCCCCCGCGGGGGAAAGAGACCCGGTACTTC. Translating gives CASSPPRGKETRYF.

There are many counts of this clonotype. This rearrangement joins TRBV4-1 to TRBJ1-1; D perhaps matches TRBD1 (6 bases). The germline V gene encodes CDR1 MGHRA and CDR2 YSYEKL. The CDR3 spans 14 residues. V lost 6 bases and J 0 bases, leaving 11 bases between the germline ends. Here the CDR3 DNA reads TGCGCCAGCAGATGGACAGAGATGAACACTGAAGCTTTCTTT. Protein: CASRWTEMNTEAFF.

In its sample, this clonotype was seen once. One junction end disagrees with the germline gene, perhaps due to a read error. The V and J genes are TRBV10-3 and TRBJ2-7; D not certain. CDR3 size: 14 residues. Germline lookup yields CDR1 ENHRY and CDR2 SYGVKD. The CDR3 bases are TGTGCCATCAGTGAGTCCGGGCGGATCTACGAACAGTACTTC. Its translation: CAISESGRIYEQYF.

In this sample, this clonotype turned up once. The chain is built from TRBV6-5 and TRBJ1-1; D not certain. This CDR3 comprises 14 residues. Germline V gene data show CDR1 as MNHEY and CDR2 as SVGAGI. Trimming removed 4 bases from V and 14 bases from J, with 23 bases in between. The CDR3 DNA reads as TGTGCCAGCAGTTTATTAGCGCTCGGCGCTGAAACCTTCTTT. This encodes CASSLLALGAETFF.